This is a list of T cell receptor beta chains from one sample in a study of radiation and T cells in renal cell carcinoma. TCRdb keeps only in-frame clones here, not all; method: immunoSEQ multiplex PCR. The data contain about 130,000 clones, around 89% of them singletons. The sample consisted of blood, taken from a patient whose treatment included radiotherapy and nephrectomy. Every receptor here comes from a woman in her 70s with renal cell carcinoma. Both conserved end residues are trimmed from each CDR3.

v_gene	j_gene	CDR3aa
TRBV28	TRBJ2-1	ASSPQAGGLNNEQF
TRBV19	TRBJ2-3	ASSIAGGADTQY
TRBV14	TRBJ2-7	ASSPPRARQSKPYEQY
TRBV6-5	TRBJ1-1	ASSYSRRQNTEAF
TRBV7-2	TRBJ2-5	ASSLARLSDRGRETQY
TRBV30	TRBJ2-2	AFHDLAGALNTGELF
TRBV15	TRBJ1-2	ATSRDEGTNYGYT
TRBV28	TRBJ2-7	ASAQPGQGAYGQY
TRBV9	TRBJ2-3	ASSRTSGSSTDTQY
TRBV19	TRBJ1-5	ASSQGFVSNQPQH
TRBV6-6	TRBJ1-3	ASSYSSETNTIY
TRBV7-9	TRBJ2-6	ASSLGLSSSGANVLT
TRBV29-1	TRBJ2-1	SVEGPDEQF
TRBV5-6	TRBJ1-3	ASSWSGTGENTIY
TRBV14	TRBJ2-1	ASSRAGGSYNEQF
TRBV6-5	TRBJ1-4	ASSYSGRPNEKLF
TRBV4-1	TRBJ1-5	ASSQDPNGAASNQPQH
TRBV30	TRBJ2-7	AWSGVRDSYEQY
TRBV19	TRBJ2-3	ASTMDRGDTQY
TRBV5-1	TRBJ2-3	ASSSGTSGISDTQY
TRBV6-5	TRBJ1-5	ASSGTENQPQH
TRBV5-6	TRBJ1-1	ASSLQGGAEAF
TRBV5-1	TRBJ2-1	ASSLRGESSYNEQF
TRBV5-1	TRBJ2-1	ASSLVASGRYYNEQF
TRBV9	TRBJ2-1	ASSVEARDRAYNEQF
TRBV11-2	TRBJ2-6	ASSSGLSGANVLT
TRBV9	TRBJ1-1	ASSVVEGGTEAF